This entry lists 28 T cell receptor beta chains sequenced from one sample in a study of T cells in Graves' hyperthyroidism and ophthalmopathy. Regions amplified from RNA transcripts were the TCR beta CDR3 regions. The primer set for the first-round RT-PCR of the TCR CDR3 was HTBI. A single record per CDR3 protein comes from TCRdb applying MiXCR to the multiplex PCR reads. The table includes 300,000 or so distinct CDR3 sequences, 18% detected once. The sequenced sample consisted of blood. These receptors came from a woman between 45 and 65 years old with Graves' hyperthyroidism.

This clonotype has at least ten counts. The J gene is TRBJ2-1, the V gene TRBV7-9; 11 nucleotides match TRBD2. With V trimmed by 5 bases and J by 3 bases, 6 bases remained unmatched. The CDR3 is 16 amino acids. Germline CDR1 SEHNR, CDR2 FQNEAQ (reference sequence). The CDR3 DNA sequence: TGTGCCAGCAGCCATCGGACTAGCGGGTACTACAATGAGCAGTTCTTC. Translated: CASSHRTSGYYNEQFF.

Many counts were recorded for this clonotype. The V gene is TRBV3-1, the J gene TRBJ1-2; TRBD1 matches at 7 bases. V gave up 0 bases and J gave up 7 bases; unmatched junction bases: 8. The CDR3 extends over 15 amino acids. Germline CDR1 and CDR2: LGHDT and YNNKEL (reference sequence). The CDR3 region is CASSQDATGLAGYTF. The CDR3 DNA is TGTGCCAGCAGCCAAGACGCGACAGGGTTGGCTGGCTACACCTTC. Full variable domain (rest looked up from reference TRBV3-1 and TRBJ1-2): DTAVSQTPKYLVTQMGNDKSIKCEQNLGHDTMYWYKQDSKKFLKIMFSYNNKELIINETVPNRFSPKSPDKAHLNLHINSLELGDSAVYFCASSQDATGLAGYTFGSGTRLTVV.

The rearrangement joins TRBV4-2 to TRBJ1-2; 8 positions match TRBD1. The CDR3 has 15 amino acids. The germline V gene has CDR1 LGHNA and CDR2 YNFKEQ. The trim removed 0 bases at V and 8 bases at J, leaving 8 bases unmatched. As DNA, the CDR3 is TGTGCCAGCAGCCAAGATACGGACAGGGCTAGAGGCTACACCTTC. The encoded protein is CASSQDTDRARGYTF.

The chain links TRBV4-1 to TRBJ2-2; D is perhaps TRBD2 (5 bases). The V and J ends lost 0 bases and 5 bases respectively, with 13 bases between them. CDR3 length: 16 amino acids. Per germline, CDR1 MGHRA and CDR2 YSYEKL. As DNA, the CDR3 is TGCGCCAGCAGCCAAGATGCACCGAGGAGGACCGGGGAGCTGTTTTTT. Its translation is CASSQDAPRRTGELFF.

The chain recombines TRBV18 with TRBJ2-7; D remains unclear. Per the germline V gene, CDR1 is KGHSH and CDR2 is LQKENI. The CDR3 has 13 amino acids. Trimming took 6 bases from V and 5 from J, leaving 14 bases between them. CDR3 sequence reads: CASSYFERDEQYF. Written as DNA, the CDR3 is TGTGCCAGCTCCTATTTTGAGCGTGACGAGCAGTACTTC.

The sample holds many counts of this clonotype. This chain connects TRBV15 to TRBJ2-5, with D possibly TRBD2 on 6 matching bases. The CDR3 contains 15 residues. Germline CDR1 reads LNHNV; CDR2 reads YYDKDF (reference sequence). V was trimmed by 0 bases and J by 4 bases, leaving 12 bases between them. The CDR3 protein is CATSRDPGVGETQYF. As DNA, the CDR3 is TGTGCCACCAGCAGAGATCCGGGAGTGGGAGAGACCCAGTACTTC.

This clonotype was seen only a few times. V and J are TRBV9 and TRBJ2-3, with TRBD1 as a possible D gene (6 bases). In germline, CDR1 is SGDLS, CDR2 YYNGEE. The V gene lost 4 bases and the J gene lost 1 base, with 13 bases spanning the gap. The CDR3 sequence is 15 residues long. The DNA of the CDR3 is TGTGCCAGCAGCCAGAGGGCAGGGGGCACAGATACGCAGTATTTT. Translation: CASSQRAGGTDTQYF. The entire variable domain, with the rest obtained from reference TRBV9 and TRBJ2-3, is as follows: DSGVTQTPKHLITATGQRVTLRCSPRSGDLSVYWYQQSLDQGLQFLIQYYNGEERAKGNILERFSAQQFPDLHSELNLSSLELGDSALYFCASSQRAGGTDTQYFGPGTRLTVL.

J is TRBJ2-1 and V is TRBV7-3; 9 nucleotides agree with TRBD2. The CDR3 runs 16 residues. The germline gives CDR1 SGHTA, CDR2 FQGTGA. With 5 bases clipped from V and 8 bases from J, the junction kept 13 bases outside the gene matches. CDR3 coding DNA: TGTGCCAGCAGCCCACGACTAGCGGTCCTATTGGATGAGCAGTTCTTC. Protein sequence: CASSPRLAVLLDEQFF.

This clonotype was detected ten times or more. The chain carries TRBV7-9 and TRBJ2-5; 7 bases are a match to TRBD1. The J segment lost 2 bases and the V segment lost 5 bases, leaving 5 bases of the junction unmatched. The CDR3 runs 14 residues. The germline gives CDR1 SEHNR, CDR2 FQNEAQ (reference sequence). The CDR3 protein is CASSLMGQQETQYF. The CDR3, as DNA: TGTGCCAGCAGCCTAATGGGACAGCAAGAGACCCAGTACTTC.

This clonotype was found a few times. The V gene is TRBV24-1, the J gene TRBJ1-5; a possible D gene is TRBD1 (5 bases). The length of the CDR3 is 15 residues. The V gene lost 3 bases and the J gene lost 7 bases, with 15 bases spanning the gap. Germline assignment: CDR1 KGHDR and CDR2 SFDVKD. CDR3: CATSDLPQGLQPQHF. The CDR3 DNA reads TGTGCCACCAGTGATCTGCCCCAGGGTTTGCAGCCCCAGCATTTT.

J is TRBJ1-2 and V is TRBV4-1, with 8 bases identical to TRBD1. This CDR3 region has 14 residues. Germline V CDR1 and CDR2: MGHRA, YSYEKL. V trimming: 2 bases; J trimming: 11 bases; junction bases outside the gene matches: 10. The CDR3 DNA reads as TGCGCCAGCAGCCAAACAGGGGGGCCCCCGGGGTACACCTTC. As protein: CASSQTGGPPGYTF.

Only a few counts were recorded for this clonotype. The chain joins TRBV4-1 to TRBJ2-2, with 7 bases lining up with TRBD2. V lost 4 bases and J lost 1; bases outside the gene matches: 12. This CDR3 region has 18 residues. From germline, CDR1 is MGHRA and CDR2 YSYEKL. Written as DNA, the CDR3 is TGCGCCAGCAGCCCCTTTGGGCCGGGACTACTGAACACCGGGGAGCTGTTTTTT. Translation: CASSPFGPGLLNTGELFF.

The table lists this clonotype with many counts. V gene TRBV18 combines with J gene TRBJ1-5; TRBD1 aligns across 10 bases. Germline CDR1 KGHSH, CDR2 LQKENI. V was pared by 2 bases and J by 7 bases, with 5 bases of the junction left unmatched. The CDR3 extends over 15 amino acids. CDR3 protein: CASSPSDRGQQPQHF. CDR3 DNA: TGTGCCAGCTCACCATCCGACAGGGGGCAACAGCCCCAGCATTTT. Drawing the rest from reference TRBV18 and TRBJ1-5, the complete variable domain is NAGVMQNPRHLVRRRGQEARLRCSPMKGHSHVYWYRQLPEEGLKFMVYLQKENIIDESGMPKERFSAEFPKEGPSILRIQQVVRGDSAAYFCASSPSDRGQQPQHFGDGTRLSIL.

The V gene is TRBV5-6, the J gene TRBJ1-4, with 8 positions matching TRBD1. CDR1 and CDR2 (germline): SGHDT, YYEEEE. The V gene end was trimmed by 0 bases and the J gene end by 8 bases; junction bases not matched to a gene: 6. The CDR3 length is 15 residues. CDR3 loop: CASSLEDREGEKLFF. CDR3 sequence (DNA): TGTGCCAGCAGCTTGGAGGACAGGGAGGGCGAAAAACTGTTTTTT.

This clonotype was detected only once. This chain uses TRBV5-1 with TRBJ2-1; 9 nucleotides agree with TRBD2. Germline loops: CDR1 SGHRS, CDR2 YFSETQ. The V segment lost 6 bases and the J segment 10 bases; nucleotides outside the gene matches: 8. This CDR3 spans 13 amino acids. The CDR3 nucleotides are TGCGCCAGCAACCGGGGACTAGCCGGGGAGCAGTTCTTC. Amino acids: CASNRGLAGEQFF.

This clonotype was seen once. The chain uses TRBV15 and TRBJ1-1, with 7 bases matching TRBD1. The CDR3 contains 16 residues. Germline assignment: CDR1 LNHNV and CDR2 YYDKDF (reference sequence). V was pared by 3 bases and J by 2 bases, with 9 bases of the junction left unmatched. In DNA form, the CDR3 reads TGTGCCACCAGCAGGAACTACAGGGGATCAAACACTGAAGCTTTCTTT. Amino acids: CATSRNYRGSNTEAFF.

This clonotype was counted a single time. A much larger clone differs from this one at a single base, so this may be a read error. The V and J genes are TRBV12-3 or TRBV12-4 and TRBJ1-6; no clear D gene. Trimming shortened V by 7 bases and J by 14 bases, and 21 bases separated the two germline ends. This CDR3 contains 14 residues. The CDR3 DNA follows: TGTGCCAGCAATCCACGGACTGAAAGCCTCGCCCTCCACTTT. It specifies CASNPRTESLALHF.

This clonotype showed up many times. The chain joins TRBV12-3 or TRBV12-4 to TRBJ2-2; TRBD2 aligns across 8 bases. The ends lost 5 bases at V and 1 base at J; junction bases unmatched: 6. The CDR3 loop spans 16 amino acids. Written as DNA, the CDR3 is TGTGCCAGCAGTGTCTTAGCGGGGATGAACACCGGGGAGCTGTTTTTT. Translated, it gives CASSVLAGMNTGELFF.

This clonotype has ten or more counts. The chain employs TRBV30 and TRBJ2-7; 8 bases match TRBD1. CDR1 GTSNPN and CDR2 SVGIG come from the germline V gene (reference sequence). Trimming took 1 base from V and 8 from J; bases not matched to a gene: 7. The CDR3 totals 13 residues. CDR3 amino acids: CAWSAWTGMKQYF. The CDR3 DNA sequence: TGTGCCTGGAGTGCGTGGACAGGGATGAAGCAGTACTTC.

This clonotype was seen a handful of times. The chain uses TRBV20-1 and TRBJ1-4; D is undetermined. This CDR3 spans 14 amino acids. The germline V gene has CDR1 DFQATT and CDR2 SNEGSKA (reference sequence). Trimming removed 1 base from V and 8 bases from J, with 14 bases in between. The CDR3 DNA is TGCAGTGCTAGAGTTCAGACGGGAGAGGAAAAACTGTTTTTT. It encodes CSARVQTGEEKLFF.

The V and J genes are TRBV9 and TRBJ1-2; a weak D match, TRBD1 (6 bases). This CDR3 spans 14 amino acids. Deletions cut 0 bases from V and 5 bases from J, with 11 bases between. CDR1 is SGDLS and CDR2 is YYNGEE in the germline V gene. CDR3 in amino acids: CASSVGGADYGYTF. The CDR3 nucleotides read TGTGCCAGCAGCGTAGGGGGGGCAGATTATGGCTACACCTTC.

V is TRBV11-2 and J is TRBJ2-1, with 7 nucleotides matching TRBD2. Germline assignment: CDR1 SGHAT and CDR2 FQNNGV. V lost 5 bases and J lost 6; bases outside the gene matches: 10. The CDR3 extends over 15 amino acids. This CDR3 is CASSPTSSGINEQFF. CDR3 nucleotides: TGTGCCAGCAGCCCGACTAGCTCGGGAATCAATGAGCAGTTCTTC.

This clonotype occurred many times. V and J are TRBV11-3 and TRBJ1-2; D remains unclear. The CDR3 length is 13 residues. Germline V gene data show CDR1 as SGHNT and CDR2 as YENEEA. V shed 0 bases and J shed 4 bases, with 6 bases lying between them. The CDR3 protein is CASSLEGGYGYTF. DNA for the CDR3: TGTGCCAGCAGCTTAGAGGGAGGCTATGGCTACACCTTC.

The J gene is TRBJ2-5, the V gene TRBV5-1, with 8 bases matching TRBD2. The CDR3 sequence is 15 residues long. CDR1 and CDR2 (germline): SGHRS, YFSETQ. The V gene end was trimmed by 2 bases and the J gene end by 5 bases; junction bases not matched to a gene: 8. The CDR3 coding sequence is TGCGCCAGCAGCTTACCGGGACTAGTGAAGGAGACCCAGTACTTC. Amino acid sequence: CASSLPGLVKETQYF.

Note on this clonotype: The junction departs from germline at one end; a sequencing error may be responsible. The V gene is TRBV7-3, the J gene TRBJ2-3; D is unresolved. The germline V gene encodes CDR1 SGHTA and CDR2 FQGTGA. The CDR3 covers 14 residues. DNA for the CDR3: TGTGCCGGCAGCCTCCTTTCCGAGGCAGATACGCAGTATTTT. It translates to CAGSLLSEADTQYF.

Turning to this clonotype: Without the conserved terminal phenylalanine or tryptophan, this CDR3 likely stems from a read error. The chain links TRBV5-1 to TRBJ2-1, with 8 bases aligning to TRBD2. CDR1 and CDR2 (germline): SGHRS, YFSETQ. This CDR3 is 14 amino acids long. Trimming cost V 2 bases and J 3 bases; bases outside gene matches: 1. This chain's CDR3 is CASSFSGSYNEQFL. CDR3 sequence (DNA): TGCGCCAGCAGCTTCAGCGGGAGCTACAATGAGCAGTTCCTC.

The chain couples TRBV4-1 to TRBJ2-5, with D possibly being TRBD2 (5 bases). The V gene's germline CDR1 is MGHRA and CDR2 YSYEKL. CDR3 size: 14 residues. The ends were cut back, 5 bases at V and 9 bases at J, with 19 bases in the middle. The DNA for the CDR3 is TGCGCCAGCAGCGAAGGCGACGGAGGCGGGCCCCAGTACTTC. Translated: CASSEGDGGGPQYF.

The genes are TRBV13 and TRBJ1-4, with a weak D call TRBD1 (6 bases). This CDR3 has 14 residues. Germline V gives CDR1 PRHDT, CDR2 FYEKMQ (reference sequence). Trimming shortened V by 5 bases and J by 14 bases, and 21 bases separated the two germline ends. This CDR3 is CASSRRQDPVRLFF. In nucleotides, the CDR3 is TGTGCCAGCAGCCGACGACAGGACCCGGTCCGTCTGTTTTTT.